This T cell receptor (beta chain) was documented in a study of siplizumab effects on memory and regulatory T cells. Study findings and constraints: Naive T cells looked more diverse than memory cells and looked like major alloresponse contributors. Reactions containing siplizumab showed mappable alloreactive CD4+ clones averaging 68.8% Treg-derived, versus 25% to 30% in controls.

The V end lost 1 base, the J end lost 0 bases, and 2 bases lay between the germline ends. Germline lookup yields CDR1 SGHAT and CDR2 FQNNGV. The CDR3 is 13 amino acids. A note on this clone: Its target is not known.

Measured with immunoSEQ multiplex PCR; TCRdb has only the in-frame clones, and not every one. The sample includes 90,000 to 120,000 clones, about 93% of them seen just once. The sample comprised Tregs sorted from blood. The TCR originated in a human donor in good health. The chain recombines TRBV11-2 with TRBJ2-3; D is ambiguous. Here the CDR3 DNA reads TGTGCCAGCAGCTTAGTGAGCACAGATACGCAGTATTTT. Encoded protein: CASSLVSTDTQYF.